This section outlines one T cell receptor (beta chain) sequence together with its context. The antigen is not known. The sample is drawn from a study of T cell repertoires in ileal Crohn's disease. Study-wide context: Every patient was operated on for stricturing (roughly 61%) or penetrating (approximately 40%) complications.

The length of the CDR3 is 16 residues. Germline trimming cut 6 bases from V and 8 bases from J; bases unmatched to any gene: 17. Germline loops: CDR1 MDHEN, CDR2 SYDVKM. Study findings and constraints: Compared with non-smokers, active smokers at surgery showed more clonal expansions. All patients with clonality above 26.8% had endoscopic recurrence. Sorted CD8 T cells held more high-frequency clones than CD4.

This table comes from immunoSEQ multiplex PCR, and its TCRdb copy is limited to in-frame clones, with some not included. This table holds about 15,000 clones, roughly 70% found once. The source material was ileal tissue. This TCR derives from an adult with Crohn's disease. V gene TRBV28 combines with J gene TRBJ1-1; 8 bases are a match to TRBD1. The CDR3 DNA follows: TGTGCCAGCAGGCCAAATTACAGGGGGTTGGGTCCCGAAGCTTTCTTT. This encodes CASRPNYRGLGPEAFF.